The next 8 T cell receptor beta chains were all read from a single sample in a study of glioma-infiltrating T cells. TCR alpha and beta CDR3 regions were amplified from RNA using iRepertoire nested multiplex PCR. From the multiplex PCR reads, TCRdb called clonotypes with MiXCR, one entry per CDR3 protein. Altogether around 93,000 distinct CDR3 sequences are present, about 37% being singletons, with the ten largest covering approximately 38%. The material sequenced was glioma tissue, nonneoplastic brain tissue, or PBMCs (not recorded which). The source is a human donor with low-grade glioma or glioblastoma, undergoing nonglioma brain surgery, or in good health (not recorded which).

The chain couples TRBV3-1 to TRBJ2-1, with TRBD1 matching 8 bases. This CDR3 has 14 residues. Germline loops: CDR1 LGHDT, CDR2 YNNKEL (reference sequence). V gave up 2 bases and J gave up 8 bases; unmatched junction bases: 5. The CDR3 protein is CASSQIQGADEQFF. In DNA, the CDR3 is TGTGCCAGCAGCCAAATTCAGGGGGCGGATGAGCAGTTCTTC.

Many counts were recorded for this clonotype. This chain uses TRBV28 with TRBJ2-1; TRBD1 is a possible D gene (6 bases). The V gene's germline CDR1 is MDHEN and CDR2 SYDVKM. Trimming stripped 4 bases from V and 13 bases from J, with 14 bases between. The CDR3 sequence is 12 residues long. CDR3 nucleotide sequence: TGTGCCAGCAGTTCCCTTGGGGGCCCTCAGTTCTTC. This gives the protein CASSSLGGPQFF.

This clonotype was seen repeatedly, ten times or more. The chain recombines TRBV29-1 with TRBJ2-3; maybe TRBD1 (6 bases). This CDR3 is 16 amino acids long. Germline V gene data show CDR1 as SQVTM and CDR2 as ANQGSEA. Between the trimmed V and J ends, which lost 0 bases and 0 bases, there was a span of 13 bases. The CDR3 is CSVEDRAGASTDTQYF. In nucleotides, the CDR3 is TGCAGCGTTGAAGACCGGGCAGGGGCGAGCACAGATACGCAGTATTTT.

This clonotype was found a few times. One base away lies a much larger clone, so this may be a sequencing read error. The chain is built from TRBV5-6 and TRBJ2-1, with D perhaps TRBD2 (6 bases). This CDR3 has 12 amino acids. CDR1 and CDR2 (germline): SGHDT, YYEEEE. For the CDR3, the DNA is TGTGCCAGCGGACGACTAGTAAATGAGCGGTTCTTC. It codes for CASGRLVNERFF.

In regard to this clonotype: This may stem from a read error, because a much larger clone lies one nucleotide away. The V and J genes are TRBV11-3 and TRBJ2-5; a weak D match, TRBD1 (6 bases). Germline V gene sequence: CDR1 SGHNT, CDR2 YENEEA. The V and J ends lost 3 bases and 3 bases respectively, with 8 bases between them. The CDR3 sequence is 13 residues long. CDR3 region: CASSFYREETQYF. For the CDR3, the DNA is TGTGCCAGCAGCTTCTACAGGGAAGAGACCCAGTACTTC.

The chain is built from TRBV7-2 and TRBJ1-1; D not certain. The CDR3 has 11 amino acids. The V end lost 5 bases, the J end lost 7 bases, and 8 bases lay between the germline ends. From germline, CDR1 is SGHTA and CDR2 FQGNSA. CDR3 sequence: CASSNRSEAFF. CDR3 bases: TGTGCCAGCAGCAACCGAAGTGAAGCTTTCTTT.

The sample holds many counts of this clonotype. CDR3 region: CASRQSTGRQETQYF. The CDR3 nucleotides are TGTGCCAGCAGACAGAGTACAGGGAGACAAGAGACCCAGTACTTC. This chain joins TRBV6-1 and TRBJ2-5; TRBD1 might be the D (6 bases). The CDR3 is 15 residues long. Germline lookup yields CDR1 MNHNS and CDR2 SASEGT. Trimming took 6 bases from V and 2 from J, leaving 16 bases between them.

As concerns this clonotype: The junction does not match germline at one end; this may be a read error. The chain uses TRBV6-2 or TRBV6-3 and TRBJ1-6; D call uncertain. Germline V lookup: CDR1 MNHEY, CDR2 SVGEGT. The CDR3 has 14 residues. DNA for the CDR3: TGTGCCAGCAGTGAGGTTCCTTATAATTCACCCCTCGAATTT. Amino acid sequence: CASSEVPYNSPLEF.